These T cell receptor beta chains were read from a single sample in a study of circulating and synovial CD4+ cells in juvenile arthritis. TCRdb keeps only in-frame clones here, not all; method: immunoSEQ multiplex PCR. The sample lists fewer than 40,000 clones; roughly 96% were seen once. The sample consisted of CD4+ T cells from blood. These TCRs come from a human donor with juvenile idiopathic arthritis. The CDR3 runs from the conserved cysteine through the conserved F or W. The order of the fields is D gene, V gene, clone size, J gene, CDR3 DNA, CDR3 protein. The D gene is left open where the match is weak. Where a row states a size, it is once, few, many or the class of an expanded clone; other rows omit it.

.	TRBV14	.	TRBJ2-6	TGTGCCAGCAGCCAAGAAACAGGTTACACTGGGGCCAACGTCCTGACTTTC	CASSQETGYTGANVLTF
.	TRBV7-8	.	TRBJ1-2	TGTGCCAGCAGCCCCGGAGGGGGGGCTATCTATGGCTACACCTTC	CASSPGGGAIYGYTF
TRBD2	TRBV18	.	TRBJ2-1	TGTGCCAGCTCACTCCTAGCGGGGAACAATGAGCAGTTCTTC	CASSLLAGNNEQFF
.	TRBV7-8	.	TRBJ2-3	TGTGCCAGCAGCCCCGGCGTCGGGCGGGCGCAGTATTTT	CASSPGVGRAQYF
.	TRBV11-2	.	TRBJ2-3	TGTGCCAGCAGCTTAGATACGAGCACTGGAGATACGCAGTATTTT	CASSLDTSTGDTQYF
.	TRBV20-1	.	TRBJ2-7	TGCAGTGCTTTCGGAGGTTACGAGCAGTACTTC	CSAFGGYEQYF
.	TRBV6-5	.	TRBJ1-3	TGTGCCAGCAGTTACGGCCAGGGGCCAGGAAACACCATATATTTT	CASSYGQGPGNTIYF
TRBD2	TRBV7-7	once	TRBJ2-1	TGTGCTAGCAGCCCGCAGCAAGGACTAGCCGGTGAGCAGTTCTTC	CASSPQQGLAGEQFF
.	TRBV11-2	.	TRBJ2-7	TGTGCCAGCAGCTTACCCCAATACGAGCAGTACTTC	CASSLPQYEQYF
.	TRBV5-1	.	TRBJ1-6	TGCGCCAGCAGCTTGGCCGCGGTCACCCAAAGCTCCTATAATTCCCCCCTCCACTTT	CASSLAAVTQSSYNSPLHF
.	TRBV5-1	.	TRBJ2-2	TGCGCCAGCAGCCAGGGACACGTCGCGAACACCGGGGAGCTGTTTTTT	CASSQGHVANTGELFF
TRBD1	TRBV7-2	.	TRBJ2-7	TGTGCCAGCAGCATGGGCCCGGGACAGACCTACGAGCAGTACTTC	CASSMGPGQTYEQYF
TRBD2	TRBV4-2	.	TRBJ2-1	TGTGCCAGCAGCCAAGACAGGGGACTAGCGCTACGCAATGAGCAGTTCTTC	CASSQDRGLALRNEQFF
.	TRBV7-8	.	TRBJ1-1	TGTGCCAGCAGCTTGTATTTTGGTCGAGCGAACACTGAAGCTTTCTTT	CASSLYFGRANTEAFF
.	TRBV5-4	.	TRBJ1-6	TGTGCCAGCAGCTTAGGAGGGGCCGGGAATTCACCCCTCCACTTT	CASSLGGAGNSPLHF
.	TRBV5-1	.	TRBJ2-7	TGCGCCAGCAGCTTGGAAGGGGGACGTAATCCCGGCGAGCAGTACTTC	CASSLEGGRNPGEQYF
TRBD1	TRBV7-9	.	TRBJ2-3	TGTGCCAGCAGCCAGATATCAGGGGGACGGGGCACAGATACGCAGTATTTT	CASSQISGGRGTDTQYF